The table lists the clone carrying this T cell receptor (beta chain) with many counts. Its target is not known. The read falls 3 residues short of the CDR3 end, and the missing part is taken from the germline J gene. This sample is drawn from a study of T cell clonality in common variable immunodeficiency. J gave up 5 bases and V 4 bases, and 10 bases lay outside the gene matches. The CDR3 is 17 amino acids. Germline loops: CDR1 SGHRS, CDR2 YFSETQ. Some clones are missing from TCRdb's copy, which holds only in-frame ones; the method was immunoSEQ multiplex PCR. The sample is made up of about 35,000 clones, none counted only once. Study-level results: TCRbeta clonality was increased in CVID versus healthy controls.

This sequence originates from a person aged 18 to 75 in good health. Sequencing input: peripheral blood mononuclear cells. This rearrangement joins TRBV5-1 to TRBJ2-1, with 12 bases aligning to TRBD2. This CDR3 reads CASSQVPTSGGNNEQFF. The sequenced part of the CDR3 DNA is TGCGCCAGCAGCCAAGTACCGACTAGCGGGGGAAACAATGAG.